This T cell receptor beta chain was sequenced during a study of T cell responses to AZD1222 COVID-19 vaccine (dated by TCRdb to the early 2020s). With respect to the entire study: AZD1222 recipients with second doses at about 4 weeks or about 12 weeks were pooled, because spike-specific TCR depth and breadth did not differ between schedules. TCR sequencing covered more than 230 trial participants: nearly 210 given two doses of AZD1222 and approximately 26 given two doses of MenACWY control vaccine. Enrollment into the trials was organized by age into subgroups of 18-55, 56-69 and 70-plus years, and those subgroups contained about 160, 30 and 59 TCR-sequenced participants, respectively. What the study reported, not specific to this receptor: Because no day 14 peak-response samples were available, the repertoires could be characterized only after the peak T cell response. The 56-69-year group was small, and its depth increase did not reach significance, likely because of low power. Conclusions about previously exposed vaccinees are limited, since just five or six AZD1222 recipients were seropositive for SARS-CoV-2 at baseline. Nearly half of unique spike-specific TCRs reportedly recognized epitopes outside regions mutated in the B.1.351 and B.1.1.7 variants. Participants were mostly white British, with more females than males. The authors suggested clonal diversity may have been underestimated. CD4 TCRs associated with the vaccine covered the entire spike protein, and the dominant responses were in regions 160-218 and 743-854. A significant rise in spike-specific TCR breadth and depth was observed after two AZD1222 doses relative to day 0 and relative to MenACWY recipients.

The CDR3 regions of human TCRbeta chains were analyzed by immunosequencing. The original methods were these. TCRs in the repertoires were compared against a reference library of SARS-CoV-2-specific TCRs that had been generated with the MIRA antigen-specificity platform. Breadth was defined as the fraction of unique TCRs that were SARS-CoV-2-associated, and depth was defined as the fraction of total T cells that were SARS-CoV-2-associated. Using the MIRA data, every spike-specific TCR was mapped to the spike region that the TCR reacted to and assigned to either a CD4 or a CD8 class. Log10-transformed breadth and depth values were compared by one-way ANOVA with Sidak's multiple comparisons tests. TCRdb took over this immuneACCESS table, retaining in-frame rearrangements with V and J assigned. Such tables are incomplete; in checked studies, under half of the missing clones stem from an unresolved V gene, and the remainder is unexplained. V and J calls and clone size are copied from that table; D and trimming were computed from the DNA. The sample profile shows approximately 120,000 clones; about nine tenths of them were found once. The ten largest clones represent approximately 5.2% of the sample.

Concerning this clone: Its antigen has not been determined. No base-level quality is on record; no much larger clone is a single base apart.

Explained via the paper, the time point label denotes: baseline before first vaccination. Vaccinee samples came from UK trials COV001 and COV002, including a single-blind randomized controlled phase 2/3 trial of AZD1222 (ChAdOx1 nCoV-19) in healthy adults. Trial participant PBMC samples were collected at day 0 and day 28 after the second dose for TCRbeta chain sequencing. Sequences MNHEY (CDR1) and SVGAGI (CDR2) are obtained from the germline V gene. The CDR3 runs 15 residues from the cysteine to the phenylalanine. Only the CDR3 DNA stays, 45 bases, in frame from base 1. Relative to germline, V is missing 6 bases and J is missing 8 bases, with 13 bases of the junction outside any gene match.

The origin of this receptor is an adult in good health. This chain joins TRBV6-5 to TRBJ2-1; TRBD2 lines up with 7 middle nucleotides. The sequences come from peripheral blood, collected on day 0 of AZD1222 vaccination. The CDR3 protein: CASSTLADPPDEQFF. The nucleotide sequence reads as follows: TGTGCCAGCAGCACCCTAGCGGACCCACCGGATGAGCAGTTCTTC.